This is a list of T cell receptor beta chains from one sample in a study of cytomegalovirus exposure and HLA in healthy donors. The repertoire was sequenced with immunoSEQ multiplex PCR; TCRdb's copy has only in-frame clones and lacks some. The repertoire holds approximately 97,000 clones, 70% to 90% seen once, with just over 2.5% in the top ten. The source material was PBMCs. Receptors were obtained from a man aged 40-55 years in good health and CMV-seronegative. The CDR3 runs from the conserved cysteine through the conserved F or W. The order of the fields is J gene, V gene, CDR3 length, D gene, clone size, CDR3 protein, CDR3 DNA. D genes are given only for firm matches. Clone size is shown for a subset of rows, as once, few, many or a class of expanded clone.

j_gene: TRBJ1-2; v_gene: TRBV6-1; len: 17; d_gene: TRBD1; abundance: -; CDR3aa: CASSDPREGQVNYGYTF; CDR3nt: TGTGCCAGCAGTGACCCCCGAGAGGGACAGGTAAACTATGGCTACACCTTC
j_gene: TRBJ1-5; v_gene: TRBV5-5; len: 15; d_gene: -; abundance: -; CDR3aa: CASSLATGYRQPQHF; CDR3nt: TGTGCCAGCAGCTTGGCAACAGGGTACCGGCAGCCCCAGCATTTT
j_gene: TRBJ1-2; v_gene: TRBV29-1; len: 14; d_gene: TRBD1; abundance: -; CDR3aa: CSVEGSDRIYGYTF; CDR3nt: TGCAGCGTTGAAGGCTCGGACAGGATCTATGGCTACACCTTC
j_gene: TRBJ1-3; v_gene: TRBV7-9; len: 15; d_gene: -; abundance: -; CDR3aa: CASSPTGRGGNTIYF; CDR3nt: TGTGCCAGCAGTCCCACAGGGAGGGGTGGAAACACCATATATTTT
j_gene: TRBJ2-3; v_gene: TRBV2; len: 15; d_gene: TRBD1; abundance: -; CDR3aa: CASSAGTASTDTQYF; CDR3nt: TGTGCCAGCAGCGCCGGGACAGCAAGCACAGATACGCAGTATTTT
j_gene: TRBJ2-7; v_gene: TRBV15; len: 14; d_gene: -; abundance: -; CDR3aa: CATSRSGNPDEQYF; CDR3nt: TGTGCCACCAGCAGATCCGGGAACCCTGACGAGCAGTACTTC
j_gene: TRBJ1-5; v_gene: TRBV27; len: 16; d_gene: -; abundance: -; CDR3aa: CASSFLAGAWNQPQHF; CDR3nt: TGTGCCAGCAGTTTTCTCGCAGGGGCCTGGAATCAGCCCCAGCATTTT
j_gene: TRBJ2-2; v_gene: TRBV10-3; len: 13; d_gene: TRBD1; abundance: -; CDR3aa: CAISDDRVGELFF; CDR3nt: TGTGCCATCAGTGATGACAGGGTAGGGGAGCTGTTTTTT
j_gene: TRBJ1-5; v_gene: TRBV6-1; len: 13; d_gene: -; abundance: -; CDR3aa: CASSSDSGQPQHF; CDR3nt: TGTGCCAGCAGTTCGGACAGTGGACAGCCCCAGCATTTT
j_gene: TRBJ2-1; v_gene: TRBV2; len: 13; d_gene: -; abundance: once; CDR3aa: CASSERGYNEQFF; CDR3nt: TGTGCCAGCAGTGAACGAGGGTACAATGAGCAGTTCTTC
j_gene: TRBJ2-2; v_gene: TRBV5-1; len: 17; d_gene: TRBD2; abundance: -; CDR3aa: CASSLAPSGVTTGELFF; CDR3nt: TGCGCCAGCAGCTTGGCCCCTAGCGGGGTAACCACCGGGGAGCTGTTTTTT
j_gene: TRBJ1-2; v_gene: TRBV10-2; len: 17; d_gene: -; abundance: -; CDR3aa: CATHWGGPGTPIKGYTF; CDR3nt: TGCGCCACCCACTGGGGGGGTCCCGGGACGCCTATTAAGGGCTACACCTTC
j_gene: TRBJ1-6; v_gene: TRBV19; len: 16; d_gene: -; abundance: -; CDR3aa: CASSSKGLDSGSPLHF; CDR3nt: TGTGCCAGTAGTAGCAAGGGACTTGATTCGGGGTCACCCCTCCACTTT
j_gene: TRBJ1-6; v_gene: TRBV10-3; len: 13; d_gene: -; abundance: -; CDR3aa: CATGGTPASPLHF; CDR3nt: TGTGCCACCGGGGGGACTCCAGCATCACCCCTCCACTTT
j_gene: TRBJ2-5; v_gene: TRBV20-1; len: 11; d_gene: TRBD2; abundance: few; CDR3aa: CSGGGEETQYF; CDR3nt: TGCAGTGGCGGGGGGGAAGAGACCCAGTACTTC
j_gene: TRBJ1-1; v_gene: TRBV10-3; len: 13; d_gene: -; abundance: -; CDR3aa: CAITGGVGTEAFF; CDR3nt: TGTGCCATCACGGGAGGGGTGGGGACTGAAGCTTTCTTT
j_gene: TRBJ2-2; v_gene: TRBV18; len: 14; d_gene: -; abundance: -; CDR3aa: CASSPRVGAGELFF; CDR3nt: TGTGCCAGCTCACCTCGGGTGGGTGCCGGGGAGCTGTTTTTT
j_gene: TRBJ2-1; v_gene: TRBV5-1; len: 16; d_gene: TRBD2; abundance: -; CDR3aa: CASSLSAGGYYNEQFF; CDR3nt: TGCGCCAGCAGCTTGTCTGCGGGGGGGTATTACAATGAGCAGTTCTTC
j_gene: TRBJ2-5; v_gene: TRBV18; len: 15; d_gene: TRBD1; abundance: once; CDR3aa: CASSPRDSRQETQYF; CDR3nt: TGTGCCAGCTCACCCAGGGACAGCCGCCAAGAGACCCAGTACTTC
j_gene: TRBJ2-7; v_gene: TRBV7-2; len: 16; d_gene: TRBD2; abundance: -; CDR3aa: CASSLALAGAYYEQYF; CDR3nt: TGTGCCAGCAGCTTAGCTCTAGCGGGGGCTTACTACGAGCAGTACTTC
j_gene: TRBJ1-5; v_gene: TRBV2; len: 14; d_gene: -; abundance: -; CDR3aa: CASSPLNSNQPQHF; CDR3nt: TGTGCCAGCAGCCCCCTAAATAGCAATCAGCCCCAGCATTTT
j_gene: TRBJ2-5; v_gene: TRBV4-2; len: 14; d_gene: TRBD2; abundance: -; CDR3aa: CASSQAGTKETQYF; CDR3nt: TGTGCCAGCAGCCAAGCCGGGACTAAAGAGACCCAGTACTTC
j_gene: TRBJ2-3; v_gene: TRBV9; len: 16; d_gene: TRBD1; abundance: -; CDR3aa: CASSPRQGVGTDTQYF; CDR3nt: TGTGCCAGCAGCCCCCGACAGGGGGTAGGAACAGATACGCAGTATTTT
j_gene: TRBJ2-5; v_gene: TRBV10-3; len: 16; d_gene: -; abundance: -; CDR3aa: CAISEARGGSQETQYF; CDR3nt: TGTGCCATCAGTGAGGCGAGGGGGGGGTCGCAAGAGACCCAGTACTTC
j_gene: TRBJ1-2; v_gene: TRBV25-1; len: 13; d_gene: -; abundance: -; CDR3aa: CASSGRALYGYTF; CDR3nt: TGTGCCAGCAGTGGCAGGGCACTCTATGGCTACACCTTC
j_gene: TRBJ2-5; v_gene: TRBV2; len: 15; d_gene: TRBD2; abundance: -; CDR3aa: CASSPTTSGGSPQYF; CDR3nt: TGTGCCAGCAGTCCGACGACTAGCGGGGGGTCCCCCCAGTACTTC
j_gene: TRBJ2-7; v_gene: TRBV6-5; len: 14; d_gene: -; abundance: -; CDR3aa: CASSYDRKDYEQYF; CDR3nt: TGTGCCAGCAGTTACGACAGAAAGGACTACGAGCAGTACTTC
j_gene: TRBJ2-1; v_gene: TRBV5-1; len: 15; d_gene: TRBD1; abundance: -; CDR3aa: CASSSRQGEYNEQFF; CDR3nt: TGCGCCAGCAGCTCTCGACAGGGAGAATACAATGAGCAGTTCTTC
j_gene: TRBJ2-7; v_gene: TRBV30; len: 14; d_gene: TRBD1; abundance: -; CDR3aa: CAWRVRGSSYEQYF; CDR3nt: TGTGCCTGGAGAGTCAGGGGGTCCTCCTACGAGCAGTACTTC
j_gene: TRBJ2-2; v_gene: TRBV5-1; len: 18; d_gene: TRBD1; abundance: -; CDR3aa: CASSLEMTGTGRTGELFF; CDR3nt: TGCGCCAGCAGCTTGGAGATGACCGGGACAGGGAGGACCGGGGAGCTGTTTTTT
j_gene: TRBJ2-7; v_gene: TRBV30; len: 12; d_gene: TRBD1; abundance: -; CDR3aa: CAWGDRDHEQYF; CDR3nt: TGTGCCTGGGGGGACAGGGACCACGAGCAGTACTTC
j_gene: TRBJ1-2; v_gene: TRBV5-1; len: 16; d_gene: TRBD1; abundance: -; CDR3aa: CASSPSYRQGAGGYTF; CDR3nt: TGCGCCAGCAGCCCGAGCTACAGACAGGGGGCTGGTGGCTACACCTTC
j_gene: TRBJ1-3; v_gene: TRBV7-2; len: 16; d_gene: -; abundance: -; CDR3aa: CASSLVTGNSGNTIYF; CDR3nt: TGTGCCAGCAGCTTAGTAACAGGCAACTCTGGAAACACCATATATTTT
j_gene: TRBJ1-1; v_gene: TRBV11-2; len: 16; d_gene: -; abundance: few; CDR3aa: CASSQGRGGLHREAFF; CDR3nt: TGTGCCAGCAGCCAGGGCCGGGGGGGACTGCACCGTGAAGCTTTCTTT
j_gene: TRBJ2-2; v_gene: TRBV7-8; len: 15; d_gene: -; abundance: -; CDR3aa: CASSLAGGLAGELFF; CDR3nt: TGTGCCAGCAGCTTAGCGGGGGGGCTCGCCGGGGAGCTGTTTTTT
j_gene: TRBJ1-1; v_gene: TRBV19; len: 14; d_gene: -; abundance: -; CDR3aa: CASSIPRLNTEAFF; CDR3nt: TGTGCCAGTAGTATCCCCAGGTTGAACACTGAAGCTTTCTTT
j_gene: TRBJ1-2; v_gene: TRBV5-4; len: 14; d_gene: -; abundance: -; CDR3aa: CASSLTDGREGYTF; CDR3nt: TGTGCCAGCAGCTTGACAGACGGGAGGGAGGGCTACACCTTC
j_gene: TRBJ2-7; v_gene: TRBV11-3; len: 15; d_gene: TRBD1; abundance: few; CDR3aa: CASSLGDRAFYEQYF; CDR3nt: TGTGCCAGCAGCTTAGGGGACAGGGCTTTCTACGAGCAGTACTTC
j_gene: TRBJ2-1; v_gene: TRBV5-4; len: 15; d_gene: -; abundance: -; CDR3aa: CASSNVQGPYNEQFF; CDR3nt: TGTGCCAGCAGTAATGTTCAGGGCCCCTACAATGAGCAGTTCTTC
j_gene: TRBJ2-5; v_gene: TRBV5-5; len: 14; d_gene: -; abundance: few; CDR3aa: CASSSGQNQETQYF; CDR3nt: TGTGCCAGCAGCTCGGGACAAAACCAAGAGACCCAGTACTTC
j_gene: TRBJ2-3; v_gene: TRBV11-2; len: 16; d_gene: -; abundance: -; CDR3aa: CASSPRTISAGDTQYF; CDR3nt: TGTGCCAGCAGCCCGCGGACTATCTCTGCGGGTGATACGCAGTATTTT